These 8 T cell receptor beta chains came from one sample sequenced in a study of neoadjuvant anti-PD-1 for oral cavity cancer. Some clones are missing from TCRdb's copy, which holds only in-frame ones; the method was immunoSEQ multiplex PCR. The table includes 15,000 to 20,000 clones, roughly 70% detected once. The material sequenced was PBMCs, taken before nivolumab (anti-PD-1) treatment. These receptors were obtained from a person aged 40 to 85 with oral cavity squamous cell carcinoma.

The chain uses TRBV5-1 and TRBJ2-1; D call uncertain. The CDR3 sequence is 16 residues long. Germline lookup yields CDR1 SGHRS and CDR2 YFSETQ. The germline V and J ends were trimmed by 0 bases and 3 bases, with 13 bases remaining between them. The CDR3 DNA reads TGCGCCAGCAGCTTGGGGGTGGTGTCGATCTACAATGAGCAGTTCTTC. Protein product: CASSLGVVSIYNEQFF. The full variable domain, completed using reference TRBV5-1 and TRBJ2-1, is KAGVTQTPRYLIKTRGQQVTLSCSPISGHRSVSWYQQTPGQGLQFLFEYFSETQRNKGNFPGRFSGRQFSNSRSEMNVSTLELGDSALYLCASSLGVVSIYNEQFFGPGTRLTVL.

The V call is TRBV19, the J call TRBJ1-1; D uncertain. The length of the CDR3 is 14 residues. The V end was cut by 5 bases, the J end by 2 bases, with 12 bases between. Germline lookup yields CDR1 LNHDA and CDR2 SQIVND (reference sequence). The CDR3: CASSEDVRNTEAFF. In nucleotides, the CDR3 is TGTGCCAGTAGTGAGGACGTTCGAAACACTGAAGCTTTCTTT.

CDR3 amino acids: CASRDLLRGLNTEAFF. The CDR3, as DNA: TGTGCCAGCAGGGACCTCCTCAGGGGACTGAACACTGAAGCTTTCTTT. V and J are TRBV9 and TRBJ1-1; the D gene is possibly TRBD1 (6 bases). From germline, CDR1 is SGDLS and CDR2 YYNGEE. The germline V and J ends were trimmed by 5 bases and 0 bases, with 17 bases remaining between them. This CDR3 spans 16 amino acids.

In its sample, this clone was seen a few times. The chain links TRBV5-1 to TRBJ1-1; D unresolved. This CDR3 has 13 amino acids. Germline V gives CDR1 SGHRS, CDR2 YFSETQ. Trimming stripped 2 bases from V and 0 bases from J, with 5 bases between. The CDR3 DNA follows: TGCGCCAGCAGCTTCAGCGTGAACACTGAAGCTTTCTTT. Its protein product is CASSFSVNTEAFF. The full variable domain, in which reference TRBV5-1 and TRBJ1-1 provide the parts outside the CDR3, is KAGVTQTPRYLIKTRGQQVTLSCSPISGHRSVSWYQQTPGQGLQFLFEYFSETQRNKGNFPGRFSGRQFSNSRSEMNVSTLELGDSALYLCASSFSVNTEAFFGQGTRLTVV.

This CDR3 reads CASSLSLAGVLNEQFF. DNA of the CDR3: TGTGCCAGCAGCCTTTCTCTAGCGGGAGTTCTAAATGAGCAGTTCTTC. The V and J genes are TRBV9 and TRBJ2-1, with 10 bases fitting TRBD2. Germline loops: CDR1 SGDLS, CDR2 YYNGEE. There are 16 residues in the CDR3. The J segment lost 7 bases and the V segment lost 4 bases, leaving 11 bases of the junction unmatched. Full variable domain (remainder filled in from reference TRBV9 and TRBJ2-1): DSGVTQTPKHLITATGQRVTLRCSPRSGDLSVYWYQQSLDQGLQFLIQYYNGEERAKGNILERFSAQQFPDLHSELNLSSLELGDSALYFCASSLSLAGVLNEQFFGPGTRLTVL.

This clone occurred once. This chain links TRBV2 with TRBJ2-7; 10 bases line up with TRBD1. The V gene's germline CDR1 is SNHLY and CDR2 FYNNEI. The V segment lost 6 bases and the J segment 3 bases; nucleotides outside the gene matches: 17. This CDR3 spans 18 amino acids. The CDR3 protein is CASSGDRGGYFSLYEQYF. CDR3 in DNA: TGTGCCAGCAGCGGGGACAGGGGAGGTTACTTTTCCCTCTACGAGCAGTACTTC.

The J gene is TRBJ1-1, the V gene TRBV19; D might be TRBD1 (5 bases). The germline V and J ends were trimmed by 2 bases and 0 bases, with 13 bases remaining between them. The V gene's germline CDR1 is LNHDA and CDR2 SQIVND (reference sequence). The CDR3 totals 16 residues. This CDR3 reads CASSIIGGGVNTEAFF. CDR3 DNA: TGTGCCAGTAGTATAATTGGGGGTGGGGTGAACACTGAAGCTTTCTTT.

This clone was counted once. The rearrangement uses TRBV20-1 and TRBJ2-7; D possibly corresponds to TRBD2 (5 bases). CDR3 length equals 11 residues. Germline V gene sequence: CDR1 DFQATT, CDR2 SNEGSKA (reference sequence). V lost 3 bases and J 6 bases, leaving 9 bases between the germline ends. The CDR3 bases are TGCAGTGCTAGTTACAGCGGCGAGCAGTACTTC. Its translation is CSASYSGEQYF.